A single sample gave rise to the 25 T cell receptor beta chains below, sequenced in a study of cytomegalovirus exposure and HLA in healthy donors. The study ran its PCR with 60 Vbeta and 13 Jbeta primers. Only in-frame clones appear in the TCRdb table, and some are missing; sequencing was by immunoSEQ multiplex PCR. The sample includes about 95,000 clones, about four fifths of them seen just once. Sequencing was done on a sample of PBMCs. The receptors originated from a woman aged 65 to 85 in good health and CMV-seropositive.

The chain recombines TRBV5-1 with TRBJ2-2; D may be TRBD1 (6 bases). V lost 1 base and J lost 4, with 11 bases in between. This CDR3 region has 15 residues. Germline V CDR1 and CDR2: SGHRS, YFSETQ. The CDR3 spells CASSLQGLGTGELFF. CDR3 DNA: TGCGCCAGCAGCTTGCAGGGGTTGGGCACCGGGGAGCTGTTTTTT.

The CDR3 bases are TGTGCCAGTTCCAGGGGCCACGAGCAGTACTTC. It yields the protein CASSRGHEQYF. V gene TRBV27 combines with J gene TRBJ2-7, with D maybe TRBD1 (6 bases). This CDR3 is built from 11 residues. Germline V gene lookup returns CDR1 MNHEY and CDR2 SMNVEV (reference sequence). Trimming pared 9 bases from V and 5 bases from J, leaving 11 bases between.

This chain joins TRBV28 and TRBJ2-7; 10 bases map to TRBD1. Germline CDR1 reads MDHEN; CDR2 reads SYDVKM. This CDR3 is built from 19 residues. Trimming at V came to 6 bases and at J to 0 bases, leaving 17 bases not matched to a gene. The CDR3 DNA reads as TGTGCCAGCAGATTCCCCGGGACAGGGGTGAGGGACCCCTCCTACGAGCAGTACTTC. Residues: CASRFPGTGVRDPSYEQYF.

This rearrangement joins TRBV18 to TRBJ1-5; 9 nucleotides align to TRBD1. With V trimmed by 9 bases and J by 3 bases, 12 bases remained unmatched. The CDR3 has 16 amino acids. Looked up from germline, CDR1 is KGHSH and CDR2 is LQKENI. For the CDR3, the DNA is TGTGCCAGTTCAATACAACAGGGGGCTGCCAATCAGCCCCAGCATTTT. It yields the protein CASSIQQGAANQPQHF.

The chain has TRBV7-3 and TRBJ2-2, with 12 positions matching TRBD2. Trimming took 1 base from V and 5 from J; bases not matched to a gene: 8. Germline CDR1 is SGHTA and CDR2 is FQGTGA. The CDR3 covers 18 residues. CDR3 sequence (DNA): TGTGCCAGCAGCTTAATTAGGACTAGCGGGATTCGTACCGGGGAGCTGTTTTTT. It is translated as CASSLIRTSGIRTGELFF.

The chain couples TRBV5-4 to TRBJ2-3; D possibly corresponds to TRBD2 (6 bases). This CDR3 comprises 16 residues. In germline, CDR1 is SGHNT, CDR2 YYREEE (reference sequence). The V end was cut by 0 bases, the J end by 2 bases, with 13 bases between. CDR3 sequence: CASSLVGGGHTDTQYF. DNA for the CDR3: TGTGCCAGCAGCTTGGTTGGGGGAGGACACACAGATACGCAGTATTTT.

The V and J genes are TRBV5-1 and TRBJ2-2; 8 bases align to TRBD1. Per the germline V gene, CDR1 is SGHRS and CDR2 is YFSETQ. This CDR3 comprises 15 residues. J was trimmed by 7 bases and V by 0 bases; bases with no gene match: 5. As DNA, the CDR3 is TGCGCCAGCAGCTTGGTGGACAGGGCCGACGGGGAGCTGTTTTTT. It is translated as CASSLVDRADGELFF.

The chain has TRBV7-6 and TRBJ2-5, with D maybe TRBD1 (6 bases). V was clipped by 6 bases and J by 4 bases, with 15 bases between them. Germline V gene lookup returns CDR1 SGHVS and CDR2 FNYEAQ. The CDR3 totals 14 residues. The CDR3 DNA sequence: TGTGCCAGCAGGGGGGCTGGGCAGGGAGAGACCCAGTACTTC. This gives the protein CASRGAGQGETQYF.

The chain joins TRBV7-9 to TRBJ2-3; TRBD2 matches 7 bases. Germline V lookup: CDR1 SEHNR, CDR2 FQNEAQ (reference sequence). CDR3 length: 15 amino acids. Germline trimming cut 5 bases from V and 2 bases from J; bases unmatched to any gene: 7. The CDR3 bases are TGTGCCAGCAGCCCGCCGGGGAGGGACACAGATACGCAGTATTTT. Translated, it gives CASSPPGRDTDTQYF.

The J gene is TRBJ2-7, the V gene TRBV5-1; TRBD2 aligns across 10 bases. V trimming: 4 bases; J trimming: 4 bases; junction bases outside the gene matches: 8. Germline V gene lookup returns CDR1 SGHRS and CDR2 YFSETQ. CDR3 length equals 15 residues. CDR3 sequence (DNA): TGCGCCAGCAGCGTTGAAGCGGGAGGGCCATACGAGCAGTACTTC. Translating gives CASSVEAGGPYEQYF.

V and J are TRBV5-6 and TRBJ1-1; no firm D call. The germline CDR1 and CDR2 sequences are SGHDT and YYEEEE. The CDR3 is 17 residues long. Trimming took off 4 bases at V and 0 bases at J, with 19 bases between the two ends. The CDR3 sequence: CASSPDIYLPVNTEAFF. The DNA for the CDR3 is TGTGCCAGCAGCCCTGACATCTACCTCCCCGTGAACACTGAAGCTTTCTTT.

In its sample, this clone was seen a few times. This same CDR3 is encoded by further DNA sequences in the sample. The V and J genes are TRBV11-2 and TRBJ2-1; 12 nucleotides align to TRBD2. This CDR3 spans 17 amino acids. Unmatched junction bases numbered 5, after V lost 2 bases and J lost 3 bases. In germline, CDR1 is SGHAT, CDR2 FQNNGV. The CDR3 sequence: CASSLRTSGTVYNEQFF. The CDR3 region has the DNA TGTGCCAGCAGCTTACGGACTAGCGGGACGGTCTACAATGAGCAGTTCTTC.

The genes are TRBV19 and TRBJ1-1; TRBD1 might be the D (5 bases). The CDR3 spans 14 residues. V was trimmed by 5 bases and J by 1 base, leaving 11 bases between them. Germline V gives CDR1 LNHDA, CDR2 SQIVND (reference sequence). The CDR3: CASSSRGENTEAFF. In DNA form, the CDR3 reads TGTGCCAGTAGTTCCCGGGGGGAGAACACTGAAGCTTTCTTT.

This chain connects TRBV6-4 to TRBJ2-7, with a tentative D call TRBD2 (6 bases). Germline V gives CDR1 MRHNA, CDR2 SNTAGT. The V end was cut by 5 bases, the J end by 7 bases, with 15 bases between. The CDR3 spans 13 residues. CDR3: CASSYESGGEQYF. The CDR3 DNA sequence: TGTGCCAGCAGTTACGAGAGTGGGGGGGAGCAGTACTTC.

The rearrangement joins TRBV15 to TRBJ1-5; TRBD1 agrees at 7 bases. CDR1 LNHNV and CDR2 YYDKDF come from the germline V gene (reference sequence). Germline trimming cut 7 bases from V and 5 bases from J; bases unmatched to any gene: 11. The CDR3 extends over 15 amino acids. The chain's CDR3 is CATTSGAGGYQPQHF. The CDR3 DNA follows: TGTGCCACCACTTCAGGGGCAGGGGGTTATCAGCCCCAGCATTTT. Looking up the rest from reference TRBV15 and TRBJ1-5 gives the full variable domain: DAMVIQNPRYQVTQFGKPVTLSCSQTLNHNVMYWYQQKSSQAPKLLFHYYDKDFNNEADTPDNFQSRRPNTSFCFLDIRSPGLGDTAMYLCATTSGAGGYQPQHFGDGTRLSIL.

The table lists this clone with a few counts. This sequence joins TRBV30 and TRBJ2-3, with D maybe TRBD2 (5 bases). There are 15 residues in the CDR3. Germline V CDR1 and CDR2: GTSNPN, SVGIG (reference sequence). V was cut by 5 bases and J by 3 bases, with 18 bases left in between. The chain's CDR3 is CAWERGRGETDTQYF. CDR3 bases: TGTGCCTGGGAGCGAGGGAGAGGAGAAACAGATACGCAGTATTTT.

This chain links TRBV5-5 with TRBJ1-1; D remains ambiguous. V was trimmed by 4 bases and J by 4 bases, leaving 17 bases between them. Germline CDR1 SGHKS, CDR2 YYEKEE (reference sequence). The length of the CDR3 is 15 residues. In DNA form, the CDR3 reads TGTGCCAGCAGCCTAAGCGGGAGTCCTACCACTGAAGCTTTCTTT. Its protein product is CASSLSGSPTTEAFF.

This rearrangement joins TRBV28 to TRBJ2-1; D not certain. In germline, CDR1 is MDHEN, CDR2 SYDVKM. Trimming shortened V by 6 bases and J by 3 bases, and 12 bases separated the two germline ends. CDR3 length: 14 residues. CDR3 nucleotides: TGTGCCAGCAGCACCTCTCACGGCTACAATGAGCAGTTCTTC. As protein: CASSTSHGYNEQFF.

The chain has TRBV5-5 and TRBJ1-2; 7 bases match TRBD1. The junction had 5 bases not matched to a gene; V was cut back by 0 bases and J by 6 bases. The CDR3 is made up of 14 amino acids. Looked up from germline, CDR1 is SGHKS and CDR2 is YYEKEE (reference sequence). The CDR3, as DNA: TGTGCCAGCAGCTTGGCAGGGGGGACGGATGGCTACACCTTC. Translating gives CASSLAGGTDGYTF.

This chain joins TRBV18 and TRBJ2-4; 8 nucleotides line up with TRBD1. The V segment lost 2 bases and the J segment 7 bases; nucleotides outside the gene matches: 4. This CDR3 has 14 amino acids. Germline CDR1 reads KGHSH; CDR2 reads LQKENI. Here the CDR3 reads CASSPGQGANIQYF. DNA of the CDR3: TGTGCCAGCTCACCAGGGCAGGGGGCGAACATTCAGTACTTC.

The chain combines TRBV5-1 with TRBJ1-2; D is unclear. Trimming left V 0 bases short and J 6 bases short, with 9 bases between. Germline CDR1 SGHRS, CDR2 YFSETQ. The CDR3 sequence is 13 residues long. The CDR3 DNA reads TGCGCCAGCAGCTTGGATGGCCCGAATGGCTACACCTTC. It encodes CASSLDGPNGYTF.

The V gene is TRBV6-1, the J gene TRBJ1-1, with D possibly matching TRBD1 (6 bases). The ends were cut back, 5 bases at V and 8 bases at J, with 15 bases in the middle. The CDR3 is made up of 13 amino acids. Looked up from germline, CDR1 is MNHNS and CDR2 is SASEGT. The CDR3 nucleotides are TGTGCCAGCAGTAACAAGGTTAGGGGGGAAGCTTTCTTT. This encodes CASSNKVRGEAFF.

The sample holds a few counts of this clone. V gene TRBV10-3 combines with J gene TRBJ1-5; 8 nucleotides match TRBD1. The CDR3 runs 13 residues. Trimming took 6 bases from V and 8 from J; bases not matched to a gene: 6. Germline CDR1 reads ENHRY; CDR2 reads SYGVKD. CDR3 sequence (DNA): TGTGCCATCAGCCAGGGGGCTAGGGAGCCCCAGCATTTT. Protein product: CAISQGAREPQHF.

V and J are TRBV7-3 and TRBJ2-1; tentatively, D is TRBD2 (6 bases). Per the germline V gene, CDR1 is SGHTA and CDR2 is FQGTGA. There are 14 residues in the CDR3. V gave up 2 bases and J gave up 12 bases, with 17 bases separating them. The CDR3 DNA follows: TGTGCCAGCAGCTTAGGGGGAGTAGCGGTACCGCAGTTCTTC. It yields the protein CASSLGGVAVPQFF.

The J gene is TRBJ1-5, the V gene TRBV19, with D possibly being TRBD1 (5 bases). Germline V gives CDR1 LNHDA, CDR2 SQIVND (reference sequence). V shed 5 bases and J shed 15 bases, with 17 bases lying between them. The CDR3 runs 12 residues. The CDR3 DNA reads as TGTGCCAGTAGTTCCCAAGGCGGGGGAATGCATTTT. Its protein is CASSSQGGGMHF. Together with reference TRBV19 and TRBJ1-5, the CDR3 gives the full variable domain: DGGITQSPKYLFRKEGQNVTLSCEQNLNHDAMYWYRQDPGQGLRLIYYSQIVNDFQKGDIAEGYSVSREKKESFPLTVTSAQKNPTAFYLCASSSQGGGMHFGDGTRLSIL.